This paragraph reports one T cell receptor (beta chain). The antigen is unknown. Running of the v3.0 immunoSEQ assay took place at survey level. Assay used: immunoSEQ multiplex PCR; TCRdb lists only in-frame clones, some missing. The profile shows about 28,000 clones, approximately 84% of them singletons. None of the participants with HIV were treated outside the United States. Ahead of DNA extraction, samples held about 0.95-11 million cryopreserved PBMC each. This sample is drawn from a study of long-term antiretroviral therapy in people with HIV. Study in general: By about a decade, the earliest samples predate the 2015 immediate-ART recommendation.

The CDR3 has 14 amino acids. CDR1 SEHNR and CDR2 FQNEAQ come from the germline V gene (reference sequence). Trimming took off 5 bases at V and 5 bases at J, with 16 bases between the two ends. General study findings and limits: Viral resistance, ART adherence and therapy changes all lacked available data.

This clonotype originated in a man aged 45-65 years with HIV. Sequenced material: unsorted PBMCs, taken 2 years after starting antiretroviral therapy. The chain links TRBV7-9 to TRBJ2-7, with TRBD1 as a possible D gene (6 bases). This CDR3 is CASSPHTDSHEQYF. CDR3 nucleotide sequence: TGTGCCAGCAGCCCTCACACGGACAGCCACGAGCAGTACTTC.